This T cell receptor beta chain was captured by sequencing in a study of regulatory T cells in long-lasting Graves disease. Time point given: persistent/refractory GD, antithyroid drugs over 5 years with positive TRAb. Making the TCR library involved RNA that had been extracted from PBMCs. According to the study, TCR beta libraries were built with iRepertoire HTBI primers and CDR3-region Arm-PCR. TCRdb re-analysed the multiplex PCR reads in MiXCR, keeping a single row per CDR3 protein. The table includes about 660,000 distinct CDR3 sequences, about 30% detected once. This specimen consisted of peripheral blood mononuclear cells (PBMCs), obtained when the disease was refractory, from a patient treated with antithyroid drugs. This clonotype was obtained from a female donor with Graves disease.

The CDR3 loop is CAISESGSSYNSPLHF. The CDR3 DNA follows: TGTGCCATCAGTGAGTCTGGGAGCTCCTATAATTCACCCCTCCACTTT. V and J are TRBV10-3 and TRBJ1-6, with D uncertain. The V and J ends lost 0 bases and 0 bases respectively, with 6 bases between them. Germline CDR1 and CDR2: ENHRY and SYGVKD. CDR3 length: 16 amino acids.